This TCR beta chain was retrieved from a study of OX40 agonist ivuxolimab in advanced cancers. Assay: immunoSEQ multiplex PCR; the TCRdb copy retains only in-frame clones and omits some. The data contain approximately 30,000 clones, 84% of them seen just once; the ten biggest clones take up around a fifth. Germline V gene data show CDR1 as SGHTA and CDR2 as FQGTGA. CDR3 size: 12 residues. Trimming removed 5 bases from V and 6 bases from J, with 7 bases in between. The starting material was CD4+ or CD8+ T cells sorted from blood, obtained in a trial of the OX40 agonist ivuxolimab. The V and J genes are TRBV7-3 and TRBJ2-2; D remains unclear. The TCR sequence derives from an adult with an advanced solid tumor such as melanoma, head and neck, liver or kidney cancer. CDR3 amino acids: CASSPYPGELFF. The CDR3 bases are TGTGCCAGCAGCCCGTACCCCGGGGAGCTGTTTTTT.